This TCR beta chain was captured by sequencing in a study of cytotoxic CD8 clonotypes in ibrutinib-treated CLL. As for the study in general: Enrolment comprised roughly 11 relapsed/refractory and roughly 15 treatment-naive patients; 17 to 18 were IGHV unmutated. Response samples followed a median 12 months of treatment, range 6 to 36.

Comment on this clone: Its matching antigen is unknown.

Study-wide results and caveats: Clonality (at baseline) was higher than in age-matched healthy donors and tracked circulating CD8+ T-cell counts.

This CDR3 region has 16 residues. Trimming stripped 3 bases from V and 3 bases from J, with 17 bases between. Germline V CDR1 and CDR2: SGHTA, FQGNSA. Repertoires were generated with immunoSEQ multiplex PCR, while TCRdb's copy carries only in-frame clones and drops some. The sample records some 15,000 clones, 65% to 70% being singletons. This specimen was PBMCs, taken before ibrutinib treatment. The J gene is TRBJ1-1, the V gene TRBV7-2, with D maybe TRBD1 (5 bases). The clonotype comes from a human donor with chronic lymphocytic leukemia. The CDR3 spells CASSFALGRGDTEAFF. For the CDR3, the DNA is TGTGCCAGCAGCTTCGCCTTAGGGAGGGGTGACACTGAAGCTTTCTTT.